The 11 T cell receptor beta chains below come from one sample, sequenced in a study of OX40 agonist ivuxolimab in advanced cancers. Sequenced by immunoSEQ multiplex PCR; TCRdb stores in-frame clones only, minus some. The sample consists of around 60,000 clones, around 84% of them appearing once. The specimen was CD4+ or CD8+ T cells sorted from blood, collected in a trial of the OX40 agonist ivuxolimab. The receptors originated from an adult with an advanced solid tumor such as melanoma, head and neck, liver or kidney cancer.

The CDR3 sequence: CSAKRLEQFF. The DNA for the CDR3 is TGCAGCGCCAAGCGCCTCGAGCAGTTCTTC. This rearrangement joins TRBV29-1 to TRBJ2-1; no definite D call. The CDR3 loop spans 10 amino acids. Trimming took off 7 bases at V and 10 bases at J, with 11 bases between the two ends. Germline CDR1 SQVTM, CDR2 ANQGSEA.

Here the CDR3 reads CASSLGTPTDTQYF. In DNA form, the CDR3 reads TGTGCCAGCAGCTTAGGAACTCCCACAGATACGCAGTATTTT. J is TRBJ2-3 and V is TRBV11-2; D gene uncertain. The CDR3 extends over 14 amino acids. Between the trimmed V and J ends, which lost 1 base and 2 bases, there was a span of 7 bases. The germline V gene has CDR1 SGHAT and CDR2 FQNNGV.

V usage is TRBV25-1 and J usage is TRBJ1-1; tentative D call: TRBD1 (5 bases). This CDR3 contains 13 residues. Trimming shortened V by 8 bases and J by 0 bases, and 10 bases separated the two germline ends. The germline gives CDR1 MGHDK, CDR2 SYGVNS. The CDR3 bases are TGTGCCAGCCGACAGTACATGAACACTGAAGCTTTCTTT. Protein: CASRQYMNTEAFF.

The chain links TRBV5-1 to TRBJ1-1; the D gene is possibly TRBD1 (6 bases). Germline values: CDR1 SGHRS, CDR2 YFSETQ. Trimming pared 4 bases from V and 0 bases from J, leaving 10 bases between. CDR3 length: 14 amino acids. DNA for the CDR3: TGCGCCAGCAGCCACGGACAGCTGAACACTGAAGCTTTCTTT. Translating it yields CASSHGQLNTEAFF.

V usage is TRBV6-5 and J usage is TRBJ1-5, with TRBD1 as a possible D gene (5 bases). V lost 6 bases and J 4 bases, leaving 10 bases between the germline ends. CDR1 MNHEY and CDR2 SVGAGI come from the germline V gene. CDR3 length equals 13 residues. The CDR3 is CASRQAVNQPQHF. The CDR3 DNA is TGTGCCAGCAGACAGGCCGTTAATCAGCCCCAGCATTTT.

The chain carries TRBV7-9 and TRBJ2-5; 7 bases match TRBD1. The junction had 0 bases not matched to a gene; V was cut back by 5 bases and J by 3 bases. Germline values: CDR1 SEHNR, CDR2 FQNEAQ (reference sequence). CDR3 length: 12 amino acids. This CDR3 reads CASSQGEETQYF. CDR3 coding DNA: TGTGCCAGCAGCCAGGGGGAAGAGACCCAGTACTTC.

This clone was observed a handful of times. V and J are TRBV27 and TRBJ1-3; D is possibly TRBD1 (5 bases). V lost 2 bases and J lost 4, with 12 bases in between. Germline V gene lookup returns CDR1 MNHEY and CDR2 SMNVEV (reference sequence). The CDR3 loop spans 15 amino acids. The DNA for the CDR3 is TGTGCCAGCAGTTTACAGGCAGGGCGAGGAAACACCATATATTTT. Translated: CASSLQAGRGNTIYF.

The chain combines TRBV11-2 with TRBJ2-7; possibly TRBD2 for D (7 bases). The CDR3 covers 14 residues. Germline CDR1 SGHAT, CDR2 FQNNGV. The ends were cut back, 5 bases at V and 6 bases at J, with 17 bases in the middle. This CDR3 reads CASSTLGGAREQYF. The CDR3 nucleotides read TGTGCCAGCAGCACCCTAGGGGGGGCCCGCGAGCAGTACTTC.

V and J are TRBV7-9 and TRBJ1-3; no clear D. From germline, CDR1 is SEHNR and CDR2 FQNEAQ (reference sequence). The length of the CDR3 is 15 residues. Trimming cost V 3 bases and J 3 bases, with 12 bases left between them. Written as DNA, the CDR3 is TGTGCCAGCAGCTTTCGGGCCCCGGGTGGAAACACCATATATTTT. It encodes CASSFRAPGGNTIYF.

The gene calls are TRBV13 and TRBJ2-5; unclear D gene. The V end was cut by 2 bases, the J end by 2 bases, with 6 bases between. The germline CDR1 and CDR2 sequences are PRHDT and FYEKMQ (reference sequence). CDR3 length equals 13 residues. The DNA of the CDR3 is TGTGCCAGCAGCTTATACTCACAAGAGACCCAGTACTTC. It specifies CASSLYSQETQYF.

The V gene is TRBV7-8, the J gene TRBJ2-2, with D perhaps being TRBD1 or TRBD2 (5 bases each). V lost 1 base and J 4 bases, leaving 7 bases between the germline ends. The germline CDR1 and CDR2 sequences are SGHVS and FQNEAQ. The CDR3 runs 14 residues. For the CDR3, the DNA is TGTGCCAGCAGCTTAGGGGGGTCCACCGGGGAGCTGTTTTTT. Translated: CASSLGGSTGELFF.